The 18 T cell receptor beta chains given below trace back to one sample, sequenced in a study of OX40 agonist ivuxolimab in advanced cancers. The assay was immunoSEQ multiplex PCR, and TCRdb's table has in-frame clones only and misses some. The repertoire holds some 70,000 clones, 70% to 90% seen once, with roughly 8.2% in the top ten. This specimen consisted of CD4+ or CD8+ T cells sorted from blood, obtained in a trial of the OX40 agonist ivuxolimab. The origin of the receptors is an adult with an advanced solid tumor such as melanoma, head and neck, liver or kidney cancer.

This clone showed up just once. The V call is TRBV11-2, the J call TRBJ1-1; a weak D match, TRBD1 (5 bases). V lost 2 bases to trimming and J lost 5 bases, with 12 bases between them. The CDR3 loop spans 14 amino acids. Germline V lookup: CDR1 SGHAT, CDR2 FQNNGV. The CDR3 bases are TGTGCCAGCAGCTTACGGCAGGGATGGACTGAAGCTTTCTTT. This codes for CASSLRQGWTEAFF. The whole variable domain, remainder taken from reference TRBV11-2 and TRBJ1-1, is EAGVAQSPRYKIIEKRQSVAFWCNPISGHATLYWYQQILGQGPKLLIQFQNNGVVDDSQLPKDRFSAERLKGVDSTLKIQPAKLEDSAVYLCASSLRQGWTEAFFGQGTRLTVV.

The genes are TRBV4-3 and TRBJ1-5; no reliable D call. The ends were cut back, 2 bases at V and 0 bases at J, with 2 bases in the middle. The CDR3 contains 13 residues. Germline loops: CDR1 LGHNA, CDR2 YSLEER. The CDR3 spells CASSQNSNQPQHF. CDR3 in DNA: TGCGCCAGCAGCCAAAATAGCAATCAGCCCCAGCATTTT.

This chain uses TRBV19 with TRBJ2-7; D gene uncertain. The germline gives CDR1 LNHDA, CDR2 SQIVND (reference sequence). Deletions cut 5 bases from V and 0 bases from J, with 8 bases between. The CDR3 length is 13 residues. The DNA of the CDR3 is TGTGCCAGTAGTGAAAGGGACTCCTACGAGCAGTACTTC. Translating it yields CASSERDSYEQYF.

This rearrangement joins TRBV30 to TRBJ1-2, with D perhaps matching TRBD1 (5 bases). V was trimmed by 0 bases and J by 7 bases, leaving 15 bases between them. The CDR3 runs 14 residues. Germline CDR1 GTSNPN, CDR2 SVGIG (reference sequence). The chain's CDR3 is CAWSVEGTRRGYTF. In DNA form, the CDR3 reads TGTGCCTGGAGTGTAGAGGGGACCCGACGTGGCTACACCTTC.

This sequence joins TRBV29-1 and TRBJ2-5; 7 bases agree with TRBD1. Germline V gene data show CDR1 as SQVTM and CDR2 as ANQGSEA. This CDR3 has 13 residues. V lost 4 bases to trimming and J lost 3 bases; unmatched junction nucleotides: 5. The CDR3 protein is CSVAHRGEETQYF. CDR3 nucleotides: TGCAGCGTTGCACACAGGGGCGAAGAGACCCAGTACTTC.

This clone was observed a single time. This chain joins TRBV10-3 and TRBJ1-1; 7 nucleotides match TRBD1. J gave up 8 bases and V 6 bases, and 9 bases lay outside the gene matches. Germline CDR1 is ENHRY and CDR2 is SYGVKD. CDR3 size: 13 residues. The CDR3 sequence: CAIRGQASGEAFF. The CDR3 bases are TGTGCCATCAGAGGACAGGCGTCGGGAGAAGCTTTCTTT.

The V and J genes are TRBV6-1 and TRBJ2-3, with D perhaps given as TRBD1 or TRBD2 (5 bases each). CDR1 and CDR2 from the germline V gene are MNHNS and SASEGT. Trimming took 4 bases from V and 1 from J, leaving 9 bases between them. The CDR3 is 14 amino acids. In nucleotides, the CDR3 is TGTGCCAGCAGTGGGGGGTTGGGCACAGATACGCAGTATTTT. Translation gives CASSGGLGTDTQYF.

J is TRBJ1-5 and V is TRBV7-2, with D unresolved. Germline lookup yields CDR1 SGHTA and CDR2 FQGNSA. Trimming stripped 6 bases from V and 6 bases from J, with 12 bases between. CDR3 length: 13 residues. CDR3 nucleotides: TGTGCCAGCAGGAAATCCCCGAGTCAGCCCCAGCATTTT. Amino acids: CASRKSPSQPQHF. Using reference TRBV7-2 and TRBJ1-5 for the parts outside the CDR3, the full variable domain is GAGVSQSPSNKVTEKGKDVELRCDPISGHTALYWYRQSLGQGLEFLIYFQGNSAPDKSGLPSDRFSAERTGGSVSTLTIQRTQQEDSAVYLCASRKSPSQPQHFGDGTRLSIL.

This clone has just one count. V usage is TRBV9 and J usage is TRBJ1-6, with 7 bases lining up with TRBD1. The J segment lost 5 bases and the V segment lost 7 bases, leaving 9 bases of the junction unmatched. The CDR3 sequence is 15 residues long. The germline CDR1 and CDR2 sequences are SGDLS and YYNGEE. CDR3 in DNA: TGTGCCAGCGCACCAGGGGGTAAGGATAATTCACCCCTCCACTTT. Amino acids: CASAPGGKDNSPLHF.

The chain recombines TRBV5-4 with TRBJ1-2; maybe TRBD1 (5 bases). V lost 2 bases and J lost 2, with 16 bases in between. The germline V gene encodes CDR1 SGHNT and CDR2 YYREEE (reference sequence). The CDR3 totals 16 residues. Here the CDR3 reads CASSLEAGTANYGYTF. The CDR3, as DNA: TGTGCCAGCAGCTTAGAAGCCGGGACCGCAAACTATGGCTACACCTTC.

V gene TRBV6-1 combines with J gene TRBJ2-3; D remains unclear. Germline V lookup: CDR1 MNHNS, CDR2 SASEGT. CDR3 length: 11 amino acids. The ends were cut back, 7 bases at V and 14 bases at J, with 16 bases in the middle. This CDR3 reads CASTLGPRGYF. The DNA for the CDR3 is TGTGCCAGCACCCTCGGCCCCAGAGGGTATTTT.

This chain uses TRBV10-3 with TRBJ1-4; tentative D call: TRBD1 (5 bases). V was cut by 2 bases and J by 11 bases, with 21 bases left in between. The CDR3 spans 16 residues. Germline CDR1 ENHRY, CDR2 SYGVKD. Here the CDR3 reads CAISEPPDSAKGKLFF. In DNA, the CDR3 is TGTGCCATCAGTGAGCCCCCGGACTCCGCCAAGGGGAAACTGTTTTTT.

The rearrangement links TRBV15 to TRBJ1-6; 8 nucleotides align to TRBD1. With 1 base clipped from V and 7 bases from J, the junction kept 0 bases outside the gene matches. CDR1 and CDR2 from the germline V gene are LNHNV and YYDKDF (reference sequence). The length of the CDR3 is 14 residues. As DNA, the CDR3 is TGTGCCACCAGCAGAGGGACAGGGAATTCACCCCTCCACTTT. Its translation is CATSRGTGNSPLHF. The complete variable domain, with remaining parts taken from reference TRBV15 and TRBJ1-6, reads DAMVIQNPRYQVTQFGKPVTLSCSQTLNHNVMYWYQQKSSQAPKLLFHYYDKDFNNEADTPDNFQSRRPNTSFCFLDIRSPGLGDTAMYLCATSRGTGNSPLHFGNGTRLTVT.

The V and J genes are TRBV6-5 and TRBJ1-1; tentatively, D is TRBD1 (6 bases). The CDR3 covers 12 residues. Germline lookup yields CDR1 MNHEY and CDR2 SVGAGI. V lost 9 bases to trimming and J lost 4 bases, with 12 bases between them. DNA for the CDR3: TGTGCCAGTAATAGGGGGGGCACTGAAGCTTTCTTT. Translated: CASNRGGTEAFF.

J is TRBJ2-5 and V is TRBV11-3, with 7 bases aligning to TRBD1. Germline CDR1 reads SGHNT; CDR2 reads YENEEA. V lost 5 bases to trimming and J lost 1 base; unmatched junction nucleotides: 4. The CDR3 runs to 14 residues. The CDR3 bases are TGTGCCAGCAGCCAGGGGGATCCCCAAGAGACCCAGTACTTC. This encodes CASSQGDPQETQYF.

CDR3 bases: TGTGCCAGCAGCTCCGGGACATCTCAGCCCCAGCATTTT. Encoded protein: CASSSGTSQPQHF. The chain is built from TRBV5-5 and TRBJ1-5; D possibly corresponds to TRBD1 (6 bases). CDR1 and CDR2 from the germline V gene are SGHKS and YYEKEE (reference sequence). V was cut by 3 bases and J by 6 bases, with 10 bases left in between. This CDR3 comprises 13 residues. The variable domain in full, completed from reference TRBV5-5 and TRBJ1-5, reads DAGVTQSPTHLIKTRGQQVTLRCSPISGHKSVSWYQQVLGQGPQFIFQYYEKEERGRGNFPDRFSARQFPNYSSELNVNALLLGDSALYLCASSSGTSQPQHFGDGTRLSIL.

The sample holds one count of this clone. The CDR3: CASSRSSGDGETQYF. The CDR3 DNA reads TGCGCCAGCAGTCGTTCTAGCGGGGACGGGGAGACCCAGTACTTC. The chain uses TRBV5-1 and TRBJ2-5; 9 bases fit TRBD2. The CDR3 length is 15 residues. Trimming at V came to 5 bases and at J to 5 bases, leaving 10 bases not matched to a gene. In germline, CDR1 is SGHRS, CDR2 YFSETQ. Together with reference TRBV5-1 and TRBJ2-5, the CDR3 gives the full variable domain: KAGVTQTPRYLIKTRGQQVTLSCSPISGHRSVSWYQQTPGQGLQFLFEYFSETQRNKGNFPGRFSGRQFSNSRSEMNVSTLELGDSALYLCASSRSSGDGETQYFGPGTRLLVL.

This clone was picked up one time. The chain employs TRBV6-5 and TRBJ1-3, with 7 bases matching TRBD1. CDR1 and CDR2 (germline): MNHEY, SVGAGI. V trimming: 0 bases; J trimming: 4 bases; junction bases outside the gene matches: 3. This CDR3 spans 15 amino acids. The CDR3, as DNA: TGTGCCAGCAGTTACTCGTGGACAGGCGGAAACACCATATATTTT. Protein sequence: CASSYSWTGGNTIYF.